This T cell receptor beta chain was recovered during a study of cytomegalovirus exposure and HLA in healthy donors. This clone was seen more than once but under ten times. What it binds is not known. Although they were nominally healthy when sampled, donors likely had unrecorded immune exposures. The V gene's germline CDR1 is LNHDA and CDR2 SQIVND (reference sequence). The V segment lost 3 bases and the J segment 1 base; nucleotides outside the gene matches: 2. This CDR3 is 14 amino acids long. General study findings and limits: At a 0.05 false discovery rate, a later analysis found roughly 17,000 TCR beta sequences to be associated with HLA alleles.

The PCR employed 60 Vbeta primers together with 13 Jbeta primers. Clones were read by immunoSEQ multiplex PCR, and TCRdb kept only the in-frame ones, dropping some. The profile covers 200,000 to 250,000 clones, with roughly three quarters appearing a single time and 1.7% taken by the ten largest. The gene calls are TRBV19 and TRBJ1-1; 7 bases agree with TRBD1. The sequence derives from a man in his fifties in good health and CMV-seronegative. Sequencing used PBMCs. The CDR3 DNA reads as TGTGCCAGTAGTATCGGGACAGAGAACACTGAAGCTTTCTTT. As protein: CASSIGTENTEAFF.